These 15 T cell receptor beta chains were all obtained from the same sample, sequenced in a study of blood T cell repertoires in COVID-19. Libraries were prepared by immunoSEQ multiplex PCR; TCRdb keeps only in-frame clonotypes and omits some of them. The table lists 140,000 to 150,000 clones, about 80% of them singletons. Sequenced input: peripheral blood. The receptor source for this set is a man aged 70-80 years who had recovered from COVID-19.

This sequence joins TRBV7-2 and TRBJ2-5; D possibly corresponds to TRBD2 (5 bases). This CDR3 is 14 amino acids long. The V gene's germline CDR1 is SGHTA and CDR2 FQGNSA. V lost 5 bases, J lost 4 bases, and 14 bases lay in between. DNA of the CDR3: TGTGCCAGCAGCCCCCGGACTCCTACAGAGACCCAGTACTTC. Translation: CASSPRTPTETQYF. The entire variable domain, with the rest obtained from reference TRBV7-2 and TRBJ2-5, is as follows: GAGVSQSPSNKVTEKGKDVELRCDPISGHTALYWYRQSLGQGLEFLIYFQGNSAPDKSGLPSDRFSAERTGGSVSTLTIQRTQQEDSAVYLCASSPRTPTETQYFGPGTRLLVL.

The chain links TRBV2 to TRBJ2-7; D is uncertain. This CDR3 spans 11 amino acids. From germline, CDR1 is SNHLY and CDR2 FYNNEI. Between the trimmed V and J ends, which lost 6 bases and 4 bases, there was a span of 7 bases. CDR3 sequence: CASRESYEQYF. CDR3 bases: TGTGCCAGCAGGGAGTCTTACGAGCAGTACTTC.

J is TRBJ2-3 and V is TRBV7-3; a possible D gene is TRBD2 (5 bases). Germline V gives CDR1 SGHTA, CDR2 FQGTGA. CDR3 size: 15 residues. Deletions cut 4 bases from V and 4 bases from J, with 15 bases between. CDR3 amino acids: CASSSLGGWSDTQYF. In DNA, the CDR3 is TGTGCCAGCAGCTCGCTCGGCGGGTGGTCAGATACGCAGTATTTT.

About this clone itself: The junction differs from germline at one of its ends, possibly a read error. The J gene is TRBJ2-5, the V gene TRBV5-1, with D possibly TRBD1 on 5 matching bases. The CDR3 consists of 16 residues. Germline-derived CDR1 and CDR2 are SGHRS and YFSETQ. CDR3 sequence (DNA): TGCGCCAGCAGTTTGGGAACGCACAGACAGCAAGAGACCCAGTACTTC. Its translation: CASSLGTHRQQETQYF. Together with reference TRBV5-1 and TRBJ2-5, the CDR3 gives the full variable domain: KAGVTQTPRYLIKTRGQQVTLSCSPISGHRSVSWYQQTPGQGLQFLFEYFSETQRNKGNFPGRFSGRQFSNSRSEMNVSTLELGDSALYLCASSLGTHRQQETQYFGPGTRLLVL.

J is TRBJ2-1 and V is TRBV29-1, with 9 bases aligning to TRBD2. Germline CDR1 is SQVTM and CDR2 is ANQGSEA. The CDR3 extends over 14 amino acids. V lost 2 bases to trimming and J lost 3 bases; unmatched junction nucleotides: 2. CDR3 DNA sequence: TGCAGCGTTGAACTAGCGGGGAACTACAATGAGCAGTTCTTC. Amino acids: CSVELAGNYNEQFF.

The chain links TRBV5-1 to TRBJ2-7, with TRBD1 as a possible D gene (6 bases). Per germline, CDR1 SGHRS and CDR2 YFSETQ. The V gene lost 2 bases and the J gene lost 7 bases, with 13 bases spanning the gap. This CDR3 contains 13 residues. CDR3 sequence reads: CASSFTAGAEQYF. DNA of the CDR3: TGCGCCAGCAGCTTCACCGCAGGGGCGGAGCAGTACTTC.

The chain has TRBV5-6 and TRBJ2-1, with TRBD2 matching 13 bases. In germline, CDR1 is SGHDT, CDR2 YYEEEE. Unmatched junction bases numbered 7, after V lost 4 bases and J lost 9 bases. The CDR3 consists of 15 residues. CDR3 nucleotide sequence: TGTGCCAGCAGCCCACTAGCGGGAGGGCCCGGTGAGCAGTTCTTC. Translated, it gives CASSPLAGGPGEQFF.

This clone was seen only once. The rearrangement links TRBV10-1 to TRBJ2-1, with D tentatively TRBD2 (6 bases). V lost 6 bases, J lost 15 bases, and 15 bases lay in between. Germline V gene data show CDR1 as WNHNN and CDR2 as SYGVQD (reference sequence). The CDR3 has 11 residues. This CDR3 reads CASSFGGQLFF. DNA of the CDR3: TGCGCCAGCAGCTTCGGAGGGCAGCTGTTCTTC.

The J gene is TRBJ2-2, the V gene TRBV27; 7 bases match TRBD1. This CDR3 spans 15 amino acids. Losses at the gene ends were 2 bases for V and 3 bases for J; bases not matched to a gene: 3. Germline assignment: CDR1 MNHEY and CDR2 SMNVEV (reference sequence). CDR3 DNA sequence: TGTGCCAGCAGTTTAGGTACAGGGGACACCGGGGAGCTGTTTTTT. Residues: CASSLGTGDTGELFF.

V usage is TRBV19 and J usage is TRBJ2-5, with D possibly TRBD2 on 5 matching bases. V was cut by 0 bases and J by 4 bases, with 15 bases left in between. The germline gives CDR1 LNHDA, CDR2 SQIVND (reference sequence). The CDR3 extends over 16 amino acids. CDR3 amino acids: CASSIESGDLGETQYF. In nucleotides, the CDR3 is TGTGCCAGTAGTATAGAATCCGGGGATCTGGGAGAGACCCAGTACTTC. Filled out from reference TRBV19 and TRBJ2-5, the complete variable domain reads DGGITQSPKYLFRKEGQNVTLSCEQNLNHDAMYWYRQDPGQGLRLIYYSQIVNDFQKGDIAEGYSVSREKKESFPLTVTSAQKNPTAFYLCASSIESGDLGETQYFGPGTRLLVL.

This chain joins TRBV30 and TRBJ1-1; D is perhaps TRBD1 (6 bases). Germline V gene data show CDR1 as GTSNPN and CDR2 as SVGIG (reference sequence). The germline V and J ends were trimmed by 4 bases and 6 bases, with 15 bases remaining between them. The CDR3 is 13 residues long. CDR3 DNA sequence: TGTGCCTGGACTACAGGGTTCTCGGCTGAAGCTTTCTTT. It translates to CAWTTGFSAEAFF.

The chain joins TRBV4-1 to TRBJ1-5; 8 bases fit TRBD1. The CDR3 totals 14 residues. Per the germline V gene, CDR1 is MGHRA and CDR2 is YSYEKL. Unmatched junction bases numbered 5, after V lost 6 bases and J lost 4 bases. CDR3 loop: CASSFDRGNQPQHF. Written as DNA, the CDR3 is TGCGCCAGCAGTTTTGACAGGGGAAATCAGCCCCAGCATTTT.

V gene TRBV19 combines with J gene TRBJ2-1; TRBD2 matches 8 bases. Looked up from germline, CDR1 is LNHDA and CDR2 is SQIVND (reference sequence). The CDR3 extends over 16 amino acids. V shed 0 bases, J shed 4 bases, and the junction held 5 bases outside the gene matches. The DNA for the CDR3 is TGTGCCAGTAGTATAGAGTTACTAGCGGTTTACAATGAGCAGTTCTTC. This gives the protein CASSIELLAVYNEQFF. The variable domain in full, with the rest retrieved from reference TRBV19 and TRBJ2-1, is DGGITQSPKYLFRKEGQNVTLSCEQNLNHDAMYWYRQDPGQGLRLIYYSQIVNDFQKGDIAEGYSVSREKKESFPLTVTSAQKNPTAFYLCASSIELLAVYNEQFFGPGTRLTVL.

This rearrangement joins TRBV19 to TRBJ2-7, with 8 bases that match TRBD1. V dropped 6 bases and J dropped 3; count of bases not matched to a gene: 10. Per germline, CDR1 LNHDA and CDR2 SQIVND (reference sequence). The CDR3 is made up of 15 amino acids. DNA for the CDR3: TGTGCCAGTAGAGACGGACAGGGAAGTTACTACGAGCAGTACTTC. This translates into CASRDGQGSYYEQYF.

The V gene is TRBV7-9, the J gene TRBJ2-7; 10 nucleotides line up with TRBD1. The CDR3 has 14 amino acids. V dropped 5 bases and J dropped 7; count of bases not matched to a gene: 8. From germline, CDR1 is SEHNR and CDR2 FQNEAQ (reference sequence). CDR3 DNA: TGTGCCAGCAGCCCCTACGGGACAGGGGATGAGCAGTACTTC. Translating it yields CASSPYGTGDEQYF. Combining the CDR3 with reference TRBV7-9 and TRBJ2-7 gives the whole variable domain DTGVSQNPRHKITKRGQNVTFRCDPISEHNRLYWYRQTLGQGPEFLTYFQNEAQLEKSRLLSDRFSAERPKGSFSTLEIQRTEQGDSAMYLCASSPYGTGDEQYFGPGTRLTVT.